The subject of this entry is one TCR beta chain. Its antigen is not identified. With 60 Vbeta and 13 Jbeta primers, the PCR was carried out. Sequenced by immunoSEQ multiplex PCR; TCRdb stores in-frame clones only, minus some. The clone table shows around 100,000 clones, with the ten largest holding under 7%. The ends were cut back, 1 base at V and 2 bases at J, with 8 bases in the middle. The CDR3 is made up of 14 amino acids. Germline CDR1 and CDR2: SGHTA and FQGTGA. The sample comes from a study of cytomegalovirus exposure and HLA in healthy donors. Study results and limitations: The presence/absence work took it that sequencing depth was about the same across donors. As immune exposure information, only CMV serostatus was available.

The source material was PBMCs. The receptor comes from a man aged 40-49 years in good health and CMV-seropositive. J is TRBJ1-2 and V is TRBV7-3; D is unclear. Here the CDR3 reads CASSLIPQNYGYTF. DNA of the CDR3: TGTGCCAGCAGCTTAATCCCCCAGAACTATGGCTACACCTTC.